Listed here are 13 T cell receptor beta chains from one sample, sequenced in a study of control samples from healthy donors and cancer patients. Only in-frame clones appear in the TCRdb table, and some are missing; sequencing was by immunoSEQ multiplex PCR. The data contain fewer than 85,000 clones, around 92% of them seen just once; the ten biggest clones take up 4.5% to 7.5%. The source material was blood. Receptors originate from a woman aged 55-75 years in good health.

In its sample, this clone was seen a few times. The V gene is TRBV14, the J gene TRBJ1-3; possible D gene TRBD1, 5 bases. Trimming cost V 0 bases and J 2 bases, with 11 bases left between them. Germline-derived CDR1 and CDR2 are SGHDN and FVKESK. This CDR3 comprises 16 residues. CDR3 loop: CASSQDGGTPGNTIYF. CDR3 nucleotide sequence: TGTGCCAGCAGCCAAGATGGGGGGACTCCTGGAAACACCATATATTTT.

The chain couples TRBV2 to TRBJ2-3; D might be TRBD1 (6 bases). CDR3 length: 15 amino acids. V lost 1 base and J lost 6, with 14 bases in between. Germline V lookup: CDR1 SNHLY, CDR2 FYNNEI. DNA of the CDR3: TGTGCCAGCAGTGAAGAGGACAGACGAGAGGATACGCAGTATTTT. This gives the protein CASSEEDRREDTQYF.

Only one count was recorded for this clone. This chain links TRBV12-3 or TRBV12-4 with TRBJ2-5; D not resolved. V gave up 5 bases and J gave up 5 bases, with 9 bases separating them. CDR3 size: 12 residues. The CDR3 protein is CASSLTRETQYF. CDR3 DNA sequence: TGTGCCAGCAGTCTCACTCGGGAGACCCAGTACTTC.

This clone was recorded once. The chain links TRBV25-1 to TRBJ2-6, with 7 bases lining up with TRBD1. After removal of 2 bases from V and 9 bases from J, the junction contained 7 bases not matched to a gene. The CDR3 contains 15 residues. Germline assignment: CDR1 MGHDK and CDR2 SYGVNS. The CDR3 sequence is CASSEPDRDVNVLTF. The CDR3 coding sequence is TGTGCCAGCAGTGAACCCGACAGGGACGTCAACGTCCTGACTTTC. Full variable domain (missing parts from reference TRBV25-1 and TRBJ2-6): EADIYQTPRYLVIGTGKKITLECSQTMGHDKMYWYQQDPGMELHLIHYSYGVNSTEKGDLSSESTVSRIRTEHFPLTLESARPSHTSQYLCASSEPDRDVNVLTFGAGSRLTVL.

This sequence joins TRBV6-5 and TRBJ2-6; no clear D. V lost 7 bases and J lost 1, with 8 bases in between. This CDR3 contains 14 residues. Germline CDR1 reads MNHEY; CDR2 reads SVGAGI. The CDR3 protein is CASTEPSGANVLTF. CDR3 bases: TGTGCCAGCACCGAGCCTTCTGGGGCCAACGTCCTGACTTTC.

This clone was recorded a few times. The chain is built from TRBV6-6 and TRBJ1-1; D remains unclear. CDR1 and CDR2 (germline): MNHNY, SVGAGI (reference sequence). The CDR3 runs 13 residues. Trimming removed 2 bases at V and 5 bases at J, with 9 bases between. In DNA form, the CDR3 reads TGTGCCAGCAGTTACCTCGCCAGGACTGAAGCTTTCTTT. It translates to CASSYLARTEAFF.

The V call is TRBV2, the J call TRBJ1-3, with D unresolved. Trimming took 6 bases from V and 4 from J, leaving 10 bases between them. The CDR3 has 13 amino acids. Germline CDR1 and CDR2: SNHLY and FYNNEI. Here the CDR3 reads CASRDFRGNTIYF. CDR3 nucleotide sequence: TGTGCCAGCAGGGACTTTCGGGGAAACACCATATATTTT.

The rearrangement uses TRBV2 and TRBJ1-1, with D unclear. V was trimmed by 7 bases and J by 3 bases, leaving 9 bases between them. The CDR3 is made up of 12 amino acids. The germline gives CDR1 SNHLY, CDR2 FYNNEI. CDR3 sequence (DNA): TGTGCCAGCACTAGGAGAGACACTGAAGCTTTCTTT. Translation gives CASTRRDTEAFF. Variable domain in full (rest from reference TRBV2 and TRBJ1-1): EPEVTQTPSHQVTQMGQEVILRCVPISNHLYFYWYRQILGQKVEFLVSFYNNEISEKSEIFDDQFSVERPDGSNFTLKIRSTKLEDSAMYFCASTRRDTEAFFGQGTRLTVV.

V is TRBV18 and J is TRBJ1-1, with D perhaps matching TRBD1 (5 bases). The CDR3 runs 15 residues. Germline V gene lookup returns CDR1 KGHSH and CDR2 LQKENI. V was shortened by 1 base and J by 1 base, with 10 bases between the two germline ends. This CDR3 reads CASSPRRGQNTEAFF. In DNA, the CDR3 is TGTGCCAGCTCACCACGTCGAGGACAGAACACTGAAGCTTTCTTT.

CDR3 region: CASSLITMGNQPQHF. In DNA form, the CDR3 reads TGTGCCAGCAGTCTTATTACTATGGGCAATCAGCCCCAGCATTTT. The chain is built from TRBV2 and TRBJ1-5; D is ambiguous. The V gene lost 5 bases and the J gene lost 2 bases, with 13 bases spanning the gap. The length of the CDR3 is 15 residues. Germline lookup yields CDR1 SNHLY and CDR2 FYNNEI.

The gene calls are TRBV5-1 and TRBJ1-1; 7 bases are a match to TRBD1. The CDR3 length is 14 residues. Germline V gives CDR1 SGHRS, CDR2 YFSETQ. Trimming removed 4 bases from V and 5 bases from J; junction bases left unmatched: 8. For the CDR3, the DNA is TGCGCCAGCAGCCCGACAGGGAGCGGGACTGAAGCTTTCTTT. It translates to CASSPTGSGTEAFF.

The J gene is TRBJ2-2, the V gene TRBV2; 12 bases align to TRBD2. Losses at the gene ends were 4 bases for V and 2 bases for J; bases not matched to a gene: 8. This CDR3 spans 18 amino acids. Germline V lookup: CDR1 SNHLY, CDR2 FYNNEI. CDR3 in DNA: TGTGCCAGCAGTGCCCCAAGGACTAGCGGGGTAAACACCGGGGAGCTGTTTTTT. It encodes CASSAPRTSGVNTGELFF.

V usage is TRBV19 and J usage is TRBJ1-4; D remains unclear. Germline V gene data show CDR1 as LNHDA and CDR2 as SQIVND (reference sequence). V was pared by 5 bases and J by 8 bases, with 21 bases between. The length of the CDR3 is 16 residues. The CDR3 DNA is TGTGCCAGTAGTGCCGAAAGGCGGTGGGTCGAGGAAAAACTGTTTTTT. It specifies CASSAERRWVEEKLFF.